This passage covers 7 T cell receptor beta chains from one sample sequenced in a study of identical twins. TCRdb passed the 5' RACE reads through MiXCR, listing each CDR3 protein once. The sample carries approximately 470,000 distinct CDR3 sequences, approximately 15% recorded once. The sample was also linked to a second study, of yellow fever vaccine responses in identical twins.

The sample comprised CD4+ T cells sorted from blood. These TCRs come from a woman between 18 and 29 years old in good health.

The chain links TRBV15 to TRBJ2-1; tentative D call: TRBD2 (6 bases). The CDR3 is 14 residues long. Trimming shortened V by 0 bases and J by 10 bases, and 13 bases separated the two germline ends. Germline loops: CDR1 LNHNV, CDR2 YYDKDF (reference sequence). The CDR3 sequence: CATSRDRGLTEQFF. DNA of the CDR3: TGTGCCACCAGCAGAGATCGGGGGTTGACGGAGCAGTTCTTC.

This clonotype turned up a few times. The J gene is TRBJ2-2, the V gene TRBV11-3; D remains ambiguous. The CDR3 has 16 amino acids. Looked up from germline, CDR1 is SGHNT and CDR2 is YENEEA. V shed 6 bases and J shed 4 bases, with 18 bases lying between them. The CDR3 nucleotides are TGTGCCAGCAGTGAGGCCGGGCAGAGACCCACCGGGGAGCTGTTTTTT. Encoded protein: CASSEAGQRPTGELFF.

This clonotype showed up just a few times. The chain uses TRBV30 and TRBJ2-3, with TRBD2 matching over 9 bases. Unmatched junction bases numbered 4, after V lost 2 bases and J lost 1 base. This CDR3 spans 15 amino acids. Germline V gene sequence: CDR1 GTSNPN, CDR2 SVGIG (reference sequence). The CDR3 nucleotides are TGTGCCTGGAGTAAGGCTAGCGGGGGCACAGATACGCAGTATTTT. Protein sequence: CAWSKASGGTDTQYF.

This chain links TRBV7-8 with TRBJ2-7, with no clear D. The germline V and J ends were trimmed by 1 base and 0 bases, with 13 bases remaining between them. The CDR3 is made up of 16 amino acids. Germline V CDR1 and CDR2: SGHVS, FQNEAQ. CDR3 bases: TGTGCCAGCAGCTTAGAGTTGAGCTCGCTCTCCTACGAGCAGTACTTC. Translation: CASSLELSSLSYEQYF.

In this sample, this clonotype turned up a few times. The chain couples TRBV5-5 to TRBJ2-5; 10 bases are shared with TRBD1. Trimming took 4 bases from V and 5 from J; bases not matched to a gene: 8. CDR3 length: 15 residues. The V gene's germline CDR1 is SGHKS and CDR2 YYEKEE (reference sequence). The CDR3 loop is CASSQLTGGTETQYF. The CDR3 nucleotides read TGTGCCAGCAGCCAATTGACAGGGGGCACGGAGACCCAGTACTTC.

V gene TRBV6-2 or TRBV6-3 combines with J gene TRBJ1-5; D may be TRBD1 (6 bases). V lost 6 bases and J lost 0, with 12 bases in between. There are 15 residues in the CDR3. In germline, CDR1 is MNHEY, CDR2 SVGEGT. CDR3 DNA sequence: TGTGCCAGCAGGCAGACAGGTTTTAGCAATCAGCCCCAGCATTTT. This encodes CASRQTGFSNQPQHF.

In this sample, this clonotype turned up a few times. V usage is TRBV7-2 and J usage is TRBJ2-7, with a weak D call TRBD2 (6 bases). The germline V gene encodes CDR1 SGHTA and CDR2 FQGNSA. The CDR3 covers 15 residues. With 2 bases removed from V and 1 base from J, the gap between germline ends came to 12 bases. CDR3 sequence: CASSLPERASYEQYF. CDR3 DNA: TGTGCCAGCAGCTTACCGGAGCGGGCGTCCTACGAGCAGTACTTC.